The T cell receptor beta chain described here comes from a study of blood T cell repertoires in COVID-19. Study in general: Samples representing acute and convalescent COVID-19 were sourced from the United States, Italy and Spain. Sample material is recorded as cDNA or gDNA derived from T cells, B-cell-depleted T cells, or PBMCs.

Sequencing used immunoSEQ multiplex PCR; TCRdb keeps in-frame clones, though not all of them. The table has approximately 110,000 clones, roughly 69% seen once; the top ten hold 5% to 6.5%. The table lists this clone with a count of one. V was cut by 1 base and J by 0 bases, with 13 bases left in between. This CDR3 comprises 17 residues. Germline V gene data show CDR1 as SGHTA and CDR2 as FQGTGA. The chain carries TRBV7-3 and TRBJ2-1; maybe TRBD2 (6 bases). The TCR originated in an elderly man with acute or convalescent COVID-19. The sequenced sample consisted of peripheral blood. The CDR3 nucleotides are TGTGCCAGCAGCTTAAGTGACGGGGGAGGCTCCTACAATGAGCAGTTCTTC. Amino acid sequence: CASSLSDGGGSYNEQFF.